This T cell receptor beta chain was identified in a study of T-cell memory formation after mild COVID-19. Whole-study results and caveats: Researchers found some responding clones in pre-infection memory, a sign that cross-reactive memory joined.

From the 5' RACE reads, TCRdb called clonotypes with MiXCR, one entry per CDR3 protein. Of tens of thousands of distinct CDR3 sequences listed, more than 12% are singletons. Germline assignment: CDR1 MNHNS and CDR2 SASEGT. The CDR3 is 16 residues long. Trimming at V came to 0 bases and at J to 7 bases, leaving 5 bases not matched to a gene. This clonotype occurred many times. What it binds is not known. The TCR sequence derives from a man between 18 and 35 years old who had mild COVID-19 (a few samples of this study predate the infection). Cell type and time point are not known. The specimen was PBMCs or a T cell subset sorted from them (not recorded which). V usage is TRBV6-1 and J usage is TRBJ1-5; 11 bases are a match to TRBD1. CDR3 DNA sequence: TGTGCCAGCAGTGAAGCGGAGGGGACAGGGGGACAGCCCCAGCATTTT. This codes for CASSEAEGTGGQPQHF.